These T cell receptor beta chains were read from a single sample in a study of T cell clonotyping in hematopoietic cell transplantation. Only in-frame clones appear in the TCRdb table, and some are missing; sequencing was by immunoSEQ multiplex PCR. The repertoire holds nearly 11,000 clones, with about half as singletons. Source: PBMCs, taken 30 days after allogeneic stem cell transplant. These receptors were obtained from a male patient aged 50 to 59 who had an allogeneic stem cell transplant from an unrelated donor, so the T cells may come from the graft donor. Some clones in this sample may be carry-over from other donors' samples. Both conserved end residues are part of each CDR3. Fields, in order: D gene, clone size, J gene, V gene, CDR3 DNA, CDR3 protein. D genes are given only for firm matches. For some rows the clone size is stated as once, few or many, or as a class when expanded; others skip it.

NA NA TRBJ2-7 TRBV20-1 TGCAGTGCTAGAGTTGAGCCCGAGCAGTACTTC CSARVEPEQYF
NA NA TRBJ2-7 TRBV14 TGTGCCAGCAGCCAATTTCGTGGATTTGATGAGCAGTACTTC CASSQFRGFDEQYF
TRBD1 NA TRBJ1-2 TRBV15 TGTGCCACCAGCAGATCGGGGGACAGGGAAGATGGCTACACCTTC CATSRSGDREDGYTF
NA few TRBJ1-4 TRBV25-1 TGTGCCAGCAGCTCGGGGGGGCAAGAAAAACTGTTTTTT CASSSGGQEKLFF
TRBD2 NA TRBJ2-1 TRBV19 TGTGCCAGTAGGCGTCGGGAGGGTAACTACAATGAGCAGTTCTTC CASRRREGNYNEQFF
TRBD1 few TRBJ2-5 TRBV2 TGTGCCAGCAGTGGACGACAGGGGCAGACCGGAGAGACCCAGTACTTC CASSGRQGQTGETQYF
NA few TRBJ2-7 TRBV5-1 TGCGCCAGCAGCTTGGGGTACTACGAGCAGTACTTC CASSLGYYEQYF
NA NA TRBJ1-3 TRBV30 TGTGCCTGGAGTGTACCCCTCCGGGGGACACGCGGAAACACCATATATTTT CAWSVPLRGTRGNTIYF
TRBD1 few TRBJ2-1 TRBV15 TGTGCCACCAGCACCGCCGGGACAGGGTACAACAATGAGCAGTTCTTC CATSTAGTGYNNEQFF
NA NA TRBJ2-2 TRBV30 TGTGCCTGTTCGAGGAGATTCGGGATAACCACCGGGGAGCTGTTTTTT CACSRRFGITTGELFF
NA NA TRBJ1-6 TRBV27 TGTGCCAGCAGCCGAGGACACTCAAATAATTCACCCCTCCACTTT CASSRGHSNNSPLHF
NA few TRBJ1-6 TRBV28 TGTGCCAGCAGTCTCCGCGATTCACCCCTCCACTTT CASSLRDSPLHF
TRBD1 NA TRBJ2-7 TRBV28 TGTGCCAGCAGGAACGTACTGGACAGGGGGGAGCAGTACTTC CASRNVLDRGEQYF
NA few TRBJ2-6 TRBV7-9 TGTGCCAGCAGCCACAGGGCTGCTGGGGCCAACGTCCTGACTTTC CASSHRAAGANVLTF
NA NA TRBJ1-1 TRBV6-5 TGTGCCAGCAGTTACCCCAACACTGAAGCTTTCTTT CASSYPNTEAFF
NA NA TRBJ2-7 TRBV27 TGTGCCAGCAGTTTTTCAGGGGCGAGCTCCTACGAGCAGTACTTC CASSFSGASSYEQYF
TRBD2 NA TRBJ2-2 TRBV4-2 TGTGCCAGCAGCCAAGAGGCTAGCGGGACGAACACCGGGGAGCTGTTTTTT CASSQEASGTNTGELFF
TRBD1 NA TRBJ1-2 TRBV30 TGTGCCTGGAGTGCAAAGACAGGGGGCGGCTATGGCTACACCTTC CAWSAKTGGGYGYTF
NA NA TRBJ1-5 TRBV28 TGTGCCAGCACGGGATCTTCTGATCAGCCCCAGCATTTT CASTGSSDQPQHF
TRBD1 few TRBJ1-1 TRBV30 TGTGCCTGCGACAGGGGTGCGAACACTGAAGCTTTCTTT CACDRGANTEAFF
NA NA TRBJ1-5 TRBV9 TGTGCCAGCAGCGTAGATACCAATCAGCCCCAGCATTTT CASSVDTNQPQHF
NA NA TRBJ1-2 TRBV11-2 TGTGCCAGCAGCTTCTCCCGTTGGCCCTATGGCTACACCTTC CASSFSRWPYGYTF
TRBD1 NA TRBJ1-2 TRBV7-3 TGTGCCAGCAGCTTAATAAGACGGGGGACAGGGTATAACTATGGCTACACCTTC CASSLIRRGTGYNYGYTF
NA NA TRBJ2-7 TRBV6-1 TGTGCCAGCAGTGAGGTGGGGGGGGCCGTCAACGAGCAGTACTTC CASSEVGGAVNEQYF
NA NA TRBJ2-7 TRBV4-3 TGCGCCAGCAGCCACCTGCCGGTCCGAACCTACGAGCAGTACTTC CASSHLPVRTYEQYF
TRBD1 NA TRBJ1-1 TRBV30 TGTGCCTGGAGTTCGGGAGCGGGACAGGAAGCTTTCTTT CAWSSGAGQEAFF
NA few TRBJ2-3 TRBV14 TGTGCCAGCAGCCAAGATTGGGATACGCAGTATTTT CASSQDWDTQYF
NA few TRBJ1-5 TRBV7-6 TGTGCCAGCAGCTTAGACGTCGTCAGTCGAGGCGATCAGCCCCAGCATTTT CASSLDVVSRGDQPQHF